A single sample gave rise to the 11 T cell receptor beta chains below, sequenced in a study of blood T cell repertoires in COVID-19. The assay was immunoSEQ multiplex PCR, and TCRdb's table has in-frame clones only and misses some. The table lists 210,000 or so clones, almost 90% of them singletons. Sequenced sample: peripheral blood. The receptors come from an older woman with acute or convalescent COVID-19.

The rearrangement links TRBV6-2 or TRBV6-3 to TRBJ2-1; 7 positions match TRBD2. Germline trimming cut 6 bases from V and 14 bases from J; bases unmatched to any gene: 19. Germline V gene lookup returns CDR1 MNHEY and CDR2 SVGEGT. The CDR3 is 15 residues long. Here the CDR3 DNA reads TGTGCCAGCAGCGCGGAGACCCCAAGGCGCGGGAGAGAGTTCTTC. This encodes CASSAETPRRGREFF.

The rearrangement links TRBV12-5 to TRBJ1-2; the match to TRBD1 covers 8 bases. The trim removed 5 bases at V and 5 bases at J, leaving 7 bases unmatched. The CDR3 has 14 amino acids. The germline V gene encodes CDR1 LGHNT and CDR2 FRNRAP. CDR3 loop: CASGLTGAGYGYTF. CDR3 DNA: TGTGCTAGTGGTCTGACAGGGGCAGGATATGGCTACACCTTC.

The chain employs TRBV30 and TRBJ1-4, with 9 nucleotides matching TRBD1. This CDR3 spans 13 amino acids. V trimming: 3 bases; J trimming: 7 bases; junction bases outside the gene matches: 3. Germline V gene lookup returns CDR1 GTSNPN and CDR2 SVGIG (reference sequence). The CDR3 region is CAWRTGGSEKLFF. In DNA form, the CDR3 reads TGTGCCTGGAGGACAGGGGGGAGTGAAAAACTGTTTTTT.

This clone is a singleton in its sample. The chain has TRBV2 and TRBJ2-1; D possibly corresponds to TRBD2 (5 bases). CDR3 length equals 17 residues. Germline assignment: CDR1 SNHLY and CDR2 FYNNEI. V gave up 3 bases and J gave up 4 bases, with 19 bases separating them. DNA of the CDR3: TGTGCCAGCAGTGATCCGCTCCGCGGGCCAACTTACAATGAGCAGTTCTTC. It translates to CASSDPLRGPTYNEQFF.

The V and J genes are TRBV11-1 and TRBJ2-1; 12 bases agree with TRBD2. Trimming at V came to 4 bases and at J to 10 bases, leaving 8 bases not matched to a gene. The CDR3 spans 15 residues. Germline V gene lookup returns CDR1 SGHAT and CDR2 FQDESV (reference sequence). The CDR3 sequence is CASSSRTSGANEQFF. The CDR3 coding sequence is TGTGCCAGCAGCTCCCGGACTAGCGGGGCAAACGAGCAGTTCTTC.

The rearrangement uses TRBV6-6 and TRBJ1-2; TRBD1 aligns across 8 bases. CDR1 and CDR2 from the germline V gene are MNHNY and SVGAGI (reference sequence). The CDR3 extends over 14 amino acids. V shed 4 bases, J shed 6 bases, and the junction held 7 bases outside the gene matches. The CDR3 DNA follows: TGTGCCAGCAGTTTCCGGGACAGGACCGATGGCTACACCTTC. Translated, it gives CASSFRDRTDGYTF.

This chain links TRBV29-1 with TRBJ2-2; possibly TRBD2 for D (6 bases). Trimming took 3 bases from V and 5 from J, leaving 7 bases between them. In germline, CDR1 is SQVTM, CDR2 ANQGSEA. There are 12 residues in the CDR3. CDR3 residues: CSVDRGTGELFF. The DNA of the CDR3 is TGCAGCGTTGATCGGGGGACCGGGGAGCTGTTTTTT.

This chain uses TRBV5-1 with TRBJ1-2; 10 nucleotides agree with TRBD1. Unmatched junction bases numbered 6, after V lost 3 bases and J lost 4 bases. The germline CDR1 and CDR2 sequences are SGHRS and YFSETQ. This CDR3 is built from 15 residues. The CDR3 DNA reads as TGCGCCAGCAGCTCTACCGGGACAGGGGTCTATGGCTACACCTTC. It specifies CASSSTGTGVYGYTF.

This clone has a single count. The chain is built from TRBV28 and TRBJ1-5; 9 bases map to TRBD1. Germline V gene data show CDR1 as MDHEN and CDR2 as SYDVKM. The V segment lost 6 bases and the J segment 3 bases; nucleotides outside the gene matches: 6. The CDR3 consists of 15 residues. The CDR3, as DNA: TGTGCCAGCAGCCGACAGGGGGGGTTCAATCAGCCCCAGCATTTT. As protein: CASSRQGGFNQPQHF.

The sample holds a few counts of this clone. V and J are TRBV20-1 and TRBJ1-2; TRBD1 might be the D (6 bases). Trimming took off 3 bases at V and 0 bases at J, with 14 bases between the two ends. Germline CDR1 and CDR2: DFQATT and SNEGSKA (reference sequence). There are 15 residues in the CDR3. CDR3 loop: CSASGGQSANYGYTF. In nucleotides, the CDR3 is TGCAGTGCTAGTGGAGGACAGTCTGCTAACTATGGCTACACCTTC.

The chain joins TRBV11-3 to TRBJ2-5, with TRBD2 as a possible D gene (6 bases). Trimming removed 5 bases from V and 5 bases from J, with 15 bases in between. The CDR3 extends over 14 amino acids. Germline assignment: CDR1 SGHNT and CDR2 YENEEA. The CDR3 bases are TGTGCCAGCAGCCCCGCCGGAGGGCTGGAGACCCAGTACTTC. Encoded protein: CASSPAGGLETQYF.